The sequence of this T cell receptor (beta chain) was determined in a study of T-cell memory formation after mild COVID-19. Study details: The two donors had largely donor-specific TCR clusters.

Germline V gene lookup returns CDR1 MNHEY and CDR2 SVGAGI. The CDR3 contains 13 residues. V gave up 6 bases and J gave up 4 bases, with 9 bases separating them. One entry per CDR3 protein, called by TCRdb with MiXCR from the 5' RACE reads. Among 550,000 to 700,000 distinct CDR3 sequences, under 20% were seen once, and the ten largest hold about 12%. The receptor was isolated from an adult woman who had mild COVID-19 (a few samples of this study predate the infection). Cell type and time point are not known. The chain employs TRBV6-5 and TRBJ2-2; a possible D gene is TRBD1 (7 bases). Material: PBMCs or a T cell subset sorted from them (not recorded which). The CDR3: CASRQGGTGELFF. CDR3 DNA: TGTGCCAGCAGGCAGGGGGGCACCGGGGAGCTGTTTTTT.